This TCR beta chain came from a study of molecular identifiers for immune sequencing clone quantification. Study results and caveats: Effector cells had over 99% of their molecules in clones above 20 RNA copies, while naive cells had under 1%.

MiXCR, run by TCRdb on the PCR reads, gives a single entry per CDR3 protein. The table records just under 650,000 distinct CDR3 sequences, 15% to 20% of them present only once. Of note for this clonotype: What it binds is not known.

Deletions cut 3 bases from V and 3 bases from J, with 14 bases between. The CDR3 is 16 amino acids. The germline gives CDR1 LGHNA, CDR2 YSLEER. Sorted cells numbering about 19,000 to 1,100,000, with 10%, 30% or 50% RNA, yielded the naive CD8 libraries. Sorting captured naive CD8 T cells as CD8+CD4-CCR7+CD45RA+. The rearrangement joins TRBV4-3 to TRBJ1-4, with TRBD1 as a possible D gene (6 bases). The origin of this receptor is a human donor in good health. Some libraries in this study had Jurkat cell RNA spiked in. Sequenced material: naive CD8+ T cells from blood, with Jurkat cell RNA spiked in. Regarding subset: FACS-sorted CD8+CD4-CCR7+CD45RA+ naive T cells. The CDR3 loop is CASSQSGRTANEKLFF. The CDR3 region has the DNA TGCGCCAGCAGCCAGTCTGGACGGACAGCTAATGAAAAACTGTTTTTT.